The clone carrying this T cell receptor beta chain was counted ten times or more. Its target is not known. The CDR3 runs 13 residues. The ends were cut back, 1 base at V and 5 bases at J, with 8 bases in the middle. Germline V gene lookup returns CDR1 SGHTA and CDR2 FQGNSA. TCRdb passed the 5' RACE reads through MiXCR, listing each CDR3 protein once. Counted here are 700,000 or so distinct CDR3 sequences, more than 6.5% occurring once; the ten biggest clones make up approximately 0.96%. The data stem from a study of identical twins. The study, taken as a whole, reports: Zero-insertion results could be subject to partial confounding by invariant MAIT and iNKT cells. Excess twin sharing in beta out-of-frame sequences was weaker.

These same data were also listed under a study on yellow fever vaccine responses in identical twins.

The chain couples TRBV7-2 to TRBJ2-5, with a tentative D call TRBD2 (5 bases). The clonotype was recovered from a young woman in good health. Sequencing was carried out using PBMCs. The DNA for the CDR3 is TGTGCCAGCAGCTTAGTAGCGCGGGAGACCCAGTACTTC. It encodes CASSLVARETQYF. Full variable domain (remainder filled in from reference TRBV7-2 and TRBJ2-5): GAGVSQSPSNKVTEKGKDVELRCDPISGHTALYWYRQSLGQGLEFLIYFQGNSAPDKSGLPSDRFSAERTGGSVSTLTIQRTQQEDSAVYLCASSLVARETQYFGPGTRLLVL.